The 17 T cell receptor beta chains given below trace back to one sample, sequenced in a study of T cell repertoires in cytomegalovirus infection. In TCRdb, the reads were re-called with MiXCR into one record per CDR3 protein. The table has approximately 320,000 distinct CDR3 sequences, more than 8% seen once. Sequencing input: PBMCs. These receptors all stem from a human donor in good health (CMV status not recorded). Some clones in this sample may be carry-over from other donors' samples.

This clonotype has more than one count but fewer than ten. The chain carries TRBV12-3 or TRBV12-4 and TRBJ2-1; D tentatively fits TRBD1 or TRBD2 (5 bases each). This CDR3 contains 13 residues. V lost 5 bases and J lost 8, with 13 bases in between. The CDR3 protein is CASSRALGDEQFF. The CDR3 bases are TGTGCCAGCAGTAGGGCCCTGGGGGATGAGCAGTTCTTC.

The genes are TRBV20-1 and TRBJ1-1; unclear D gene. Germline V gene data show CDR1 as DFQATT and CDR2 as SNEGSKA (reference sequence). The CDR3 has 15 residues. The V end lost 6 bases, the J end lost 0 bases, and 17 bases lay between the germline ends. The CDR3 DNA sequence: TGCAGTGCGTTTCAAACGGGCCGGGTGAACACTGAAGCTTTCTTT. It codes for CSAFQTGRVNTEAFF.

This clonotype was seen a handful of times. The rearrangement joins TRBV6-6 to TRBJ1-1; D remains unclear. The length of the CDR3 is 16 residues. CDR1 and CDR2 (germline): MNHNY, SVGAGI (reference sequence). Trimming took off 2 bases at V and 3 bases at J, with 16 bases between the two ends. In nucleotides, the CDR3 is TGTGCCAGCAGTTACCCCACAAACGTGAGGGACACTGAAGCTTTCTTT. Amino acids: CASSYPTNVRDTEAFF.

This clonotype was detected a few times. This chain joins TRBV7-2 and TRBJ2-6; no firm D call. V gave up 6 bases and J gave up 0 bases, with 6 bases separating them. Germline CDR1 SGHTA, CDR2 FQGNSA. The CDR3 is 14 residues long. The CDR3 loop reads CASRYNSGANVLTF. DNA of the CDR3: TGTGCCAGCAGGTACAACTCTGGGGCCAACGTCCTGACTTTC.

This clonotype was found many times. The junction does not match germline at one end; this may be a read error. The J gene is TRBJ1-1, the V gene TRBV7-2; possible D gene TRBD1, 5 bases. From germline, CDR1 is SGHTA and CDR2 FQGNSA. The CDR3 runs 16 residues. CDR3 DNA sequence: TGTGCCAGCAGCCCCACCCGACAGATATCCGAGAGGGCAAAAATCTTT. It specifies CASSPTRQISERAKIF.

This clonotype occurred many times. The chain is built from TRBV7-8 and TRBJ2-7, with 8 bases identical to TRBD2. The J segment lost 4 bases and the V segment lost 1 base, leaving 6 bases of the junction unmatched. This CDR3 contains 15 residues. The V gene's germline CDR1 is SGHVS and CDR2 FQNEAQ. The CDR3 DNA follows: TGTGCCAGCAGCTTAGTTCCGGGGGGGCGGTACGAGCAGTACTTC. Its translation: CASSLVPGGRYEQYF.

This clonotype was counted ten times or more. The chain links TRBV29-1 to TRBJ1-5; D remains ambiguous. The V gene's germline CDR1 is SQVTM and CDR2 ANQGSEA. The CDR3 loop spans 12 amino acids. V was clipped by 6 bases and J by 4 bases, with 10 bases between them. CDR3 DNA: TGCAGCGTATCGGAAATTAATCAGCCCCAGCATTTT. Protein sequence: CSVSEINQPQHF.

This clonotype appeared many times. The chain employs TRBV7-2 and TRBJ2-5, with TRBD2 identical over 8 bases. V lost 5 bases, J lost 2 bases, and 10 bases stayed unmatched. The CDR3 spans 16 residues. Germline CDR1 SGHTA, CDR2 FQGNSA. CDR3 DNA: TGTGCCAGCAGCAGATCCACTAGCGGAGGACAAGAGACCCAGTACTTC. Amino acids: CASSRSTSGGQETQYF.

This chain joins TRBV12-3 or TRBV12-4 and TRBJ1-5; D perhaps matches TRBD1 (5 bases). The CDR3 consists of 16 residues. V lost 3 bases and J 9 bases, leaving 21 bases between the germline ends. In DNA form, the CDR3 reads TGTGCCAGCAGTTTCACAGGCTCAGGGCACCATCGGCCCCAGCATTTT. Its protein is CASSFTGSGHHRPQHF.

This clonotype has a count of ten or more. The chain combines TRBV27 with TRBJ2-1; 9 positions match TRBD2. V was clipped by 3 bases and J by 3 bases; unmatched bases: 3. Per germline, CDR1 MNHEY and CDR2 SMNVEV (reference sequence). The CDR3 extends over 15 amino acids. The CDR3 region is CASSFVAGDYNEQFF. CDR3 nucleotides: TGTGCCAGCAGTTTCGTAGCGGGGGACTACAATGAGCAGTTCTTC.

V usage is TRBV27 and J usage is TRBJ2-5; D perhaps matches TRBD2 (6 bases). The ends were cut back, 2 bases at V and 4 bases at J, with 8 bases in the middle. Per the germline V gene, CDR1 is MNHEY and CDR2 is SMNVEV (reference sequence). This CDR3 has 13 residues. This CDR3 is CASSLRAGETQYF. CDR3 DNA sequence: TGTGCCAGCAGTTTAAGAGCGGGAGAGACCCAGTACTTC.

The table lists this clonotype with many counts. V usage is TRBV6-1 and J usage is TRBJ2-5, with TRBD1 identical over 11 bases. There are 14 residues in the CDR3. The trim removed 5 bases at V and 5 bases at J, leaving 4 bases unmatched. In germline, CDR1 is MNHNS, CDR2 SASEGT. Written as DNA, the CDR3 is TGTGCCAGCAGTACGGGACAGGGGGTTGAGACCCAGTACTTC. Encoded protein: CASSTGQGVETQYF.

This clonotype was seen a few times. The J gene is TRBJ2-1, the V gene TRBV12-3 or TRBV12-4; D might be TRBD1 or TRBD2, each matching 6 bases. The CDR3 is 14 residues long. The V gene lost 3 bases and the J gene lost 8 bases, with 14 bases spanning the gap. The chain's CDR3 is CASSLRGGLDEQFF. The DNA of the CDR3 is TGTGCCAGCAGTTTGAGAGGGGGGTTGGATGAGCAGTTCTTC.

This clonotype showed up just a few times. The genes are TRBV7-9 and TRBJ2-6, with D perhaps given as TRBD1 or TRBD2 (6 bases each). V gave up 3 bases and J gave up 2 bases, with 8 bases separating them. This CDR3 comprises 15 residues. Germline loops: CDR1 SEHNR, CDR2 FQNEAQ (reference sequence). The CDR3 DNA reads TGTGCCAGCAGCTTGGAGGGGGCTGGGGCCAACGTCCTGACTTTC. Its translation: CASSLEGAGANVLTF.

The gene calls are TRBV4-2 and TRBJ1-5; 12 nucleotides align to TRBD1. This CDR3 contains 16 residues. V shed 1 base and J 8 bases; nucleotides not matched to a gene: 6. Germline V gene lookup returns CDR1 LGHNA and CDR2 YNFKEQ. As DNA, the CDR3 is TGTGCCAGCAGCCAAGTTCCCGGGACAGGGGGCGAGCCCCAGCATTTT. Protein: CASSQVPGTGGEPQHF.

This clonotype appeared many times. The chain employs TRBV12-3 or TRBV12-4 and TRBJ1-5; TRBD1 matches 7 bases. V lost 6 bases and J lost 3; bases outside the gene matches: 8. There are 15 residues in the CDR3. The CDR3 bases are TGTGCCAGCAGGGATCAGACAGGGACCAATCAGCCCCAGCATTTT. Translating gives CASRDQTGTNQPQHF.

This chain links TRBV28 with TRBJ2-7, with D possibly called TRBD1 or TRBD2 (5 bases each). Germline values: CDR1 MDHEN, CDR2 SYDVKM. CDR3 length equals 12 residues. Trimming removed 7 bases at V and 12 bases at J, with 19 bases between. The CDR3 sequence: CASTPARGPRYF. The DNA of the CDR3 is TGTGCCAGCACACCTGCTCGGGGCCCGAGGTACTTC.